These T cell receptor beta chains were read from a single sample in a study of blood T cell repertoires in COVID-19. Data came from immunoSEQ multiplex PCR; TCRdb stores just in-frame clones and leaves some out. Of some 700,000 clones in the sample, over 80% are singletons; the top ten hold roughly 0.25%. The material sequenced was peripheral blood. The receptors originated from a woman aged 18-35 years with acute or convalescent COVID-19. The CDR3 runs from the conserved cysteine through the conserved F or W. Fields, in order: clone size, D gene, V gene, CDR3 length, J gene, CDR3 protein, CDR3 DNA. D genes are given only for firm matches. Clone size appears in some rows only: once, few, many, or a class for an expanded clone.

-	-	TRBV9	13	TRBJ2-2	CASSAGGTGELFF	TGTGCCAGCAGCGCCGGGGGAACCGGGGAGCTGTTTTTT
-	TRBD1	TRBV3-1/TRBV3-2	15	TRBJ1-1	CASSQEDRGSTEAFF	TGTGCCAGCAGCCAAGAGGACAGGGGTAGCACTGAAGCTTTCTTT
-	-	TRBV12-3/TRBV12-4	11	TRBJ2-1	CASSTGAGKFF	TGTGCCAGCAGTACAGGGGCGGGAAAGTTCTTC
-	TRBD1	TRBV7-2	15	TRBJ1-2	CASRRGGGQGYGYTF	TGTGCCAGCAGGAGAGGAGGGGGACAGGGCTATGGCTACACCTTC
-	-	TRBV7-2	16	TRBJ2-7	CASSLERAGRSYEQYF	TGTGCCAGCAGCTTAGAACGAGCGGGCCGTTCCTACGAGCAGTACTTC
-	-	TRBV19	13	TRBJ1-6	CASSISRQLPLHF	TGTGCCAGTAGTATAAGTCGACAGCTGCCCCTCCACTTT
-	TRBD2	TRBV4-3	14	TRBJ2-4	CASSQRGGQNIQYF	TGCGCCAGCAGCCAACGGGGGGGCCAAAACATTCAGTACTTC
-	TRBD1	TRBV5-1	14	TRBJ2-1	CASSPGQGGNEQFF	TGCGCCAGCAGTCCGGGACAGGGTGGCAATGAGCAGTTCTTC
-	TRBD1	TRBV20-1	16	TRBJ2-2	CSASDFRQGGTGELFF	TGCAGTGCTAGTGATTTCAGACAGGGGGGGACCGGGGAGCTGTTTTTT
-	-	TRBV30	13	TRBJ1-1	CAWNWAGNTEAFF	TGTGCCTGGAATTGGGCGGGGAACACTGAAGCTTTCTTT
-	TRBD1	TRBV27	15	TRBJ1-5	CASSLDRGGNQPQHF	TGTGCCAGCAGTTTAGACAGGGGAGGCAATCAGCCCCAGCATTTT
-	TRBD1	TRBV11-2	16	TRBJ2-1	CASSSGQYPLYNEQFF	TGTGCCAGCAGCTCGGGACAGTACCCTCTTTACAATGAGCAGTTCTTC
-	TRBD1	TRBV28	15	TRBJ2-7	CASSPSPRGTHEQYF	TGTGCCAGCAGCCCCAGCCCCAGGGGGACCCACGAGCAGTACTTC
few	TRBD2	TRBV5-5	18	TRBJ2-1	CASSSPVRAGKSYNEQFF	TGTGCCAGCAGCTCTCCCGTAAGAGCGGGGAAGTCCTACAATGAGCAGTTCTTC
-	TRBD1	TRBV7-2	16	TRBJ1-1	CASSPNRAGGSTEAFF	TGTGCCAGCAGCCCGAACCGCGCAGGGGGGTCCACTGAAGCTTTCTTT
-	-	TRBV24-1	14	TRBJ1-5	CATRGPKGNQPQHF	TGTGCCACCAGGGGCCCGAAGGGCAATCAGCCCCAGCATTTT
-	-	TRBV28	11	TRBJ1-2	CASSTGYGYTF	TGTGCCAGCAGTACAGGGTATGGCTACACCTTC
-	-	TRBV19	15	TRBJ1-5	CASSTPGGGNQPQHF	TGTGCCAGTAGTACTCCAGGCGGGGGCAATCAGCCCCAGCATTTT
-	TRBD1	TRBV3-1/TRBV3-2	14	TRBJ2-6	CASLRQGGANVLTF	TGTGCCAGCCTACGACAGGGTGGGGCCAACGTCCTGACTTTC
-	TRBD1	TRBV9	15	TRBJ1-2	CASSAPGQGPYGYTF	TGTGCCAGCAGCGCACCGGGACAGGGCCCCTATGGCTACACCTTC
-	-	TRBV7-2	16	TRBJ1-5	CASQGWNEPSNQPQHF	TGTGCCAGTCAGGGATGGAATGAACCGAGCAATCAGCCCCAGCATTTT
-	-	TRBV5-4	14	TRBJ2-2	CASSSDSYTGELFF	TGTGCCAGCAGCTCGGACAGCTACACCGGGGAGCTGTTTTTT
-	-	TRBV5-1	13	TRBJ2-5	CASSLGGQETQYF	TGCGCCAGCAGCTTGGGAGGGCAAGAGACCCAGTACTTC
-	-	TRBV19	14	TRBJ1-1	CASSIGPAATEAFF	TGTGCCAGTAGTATAGGTCCGGCGGCCACTGAAGCTTTCTTT
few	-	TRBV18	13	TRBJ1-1	CASSPEQNTEAFF	TGTGCCAGCTCACCAGAACAGAACACTGAAGCTTTCTTT
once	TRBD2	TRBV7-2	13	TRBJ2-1	CASSPRPGLAQFF	TGTGCCAGCAGCCCCCGCCCAGGACTAGCGCAGTTCTTC
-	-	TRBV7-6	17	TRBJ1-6	CASSLGHRSSYNSPLHF	TGTGCCAGCAGCTTAGGTCACAGGAGCTCCTATAATTCACCCCTCCACTTT
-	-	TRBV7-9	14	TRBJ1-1	CASSSGGGLTEAFF	TGTGCCAGCAGCTCCGGCGGGGGGCTTACTGAAGCTTTCTTT
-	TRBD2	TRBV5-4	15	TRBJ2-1	CASSLFTSGYNEQFF	TGTGCCAGCAGCTTGTTTACTAGCGGCTACAATGAGCAGTTCTTC
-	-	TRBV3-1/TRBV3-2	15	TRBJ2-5	CASSQASGPQETQYF	TGTGCCAGCAGCCAAGCCTCTGGGCCACAAGAGACCCAGTACTTC
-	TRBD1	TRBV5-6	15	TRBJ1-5	CASSFGTGGRQPQHF	TGTGCCAGCAGCTTTGGGACAGGGGGCAGACAGCCCCAGCATTTT
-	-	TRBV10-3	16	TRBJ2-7	CAISESVPGVSYEQYF	TGTGCCATCAGTGAGTCGGTACCAGGGGTCTCCTACGAGCAGTACTTC
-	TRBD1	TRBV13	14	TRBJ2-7	CATTHWTGNGEQYF	TGTGCCACGACACACTGGACAGGGAATGGCGAGCAGTACTTC
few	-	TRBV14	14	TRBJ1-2	CASSLILGQRSYTF	TGTGCCAGCAGCCTCATCCTTGGACAGCGGAGCTACACCTTC
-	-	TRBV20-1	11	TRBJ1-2	CSARSVYGYTF	TGCAGTGCTAGATCTGTCTATGGCTACACCTTC
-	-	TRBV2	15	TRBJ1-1	CASSEEGRLNTEAFF	TGTGCCAGCAGTGAAGAGGGGCGTTTGAACACTGAAGCTTTCTTT
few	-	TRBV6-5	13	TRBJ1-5	CATDRSRNQPQHF	TGTGCCACCGACCGGAGCAGAAATCAGCCCCAGCATTTT
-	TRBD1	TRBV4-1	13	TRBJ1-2	CASSHTGAGGYTF	TGCGCCAGCAGCCATACAGGGGCTGGGGGCTACACCTTC
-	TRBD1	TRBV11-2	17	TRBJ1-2	CASSPSFGQGVIYGYTF	TGTGCCAGCAGCCCGTCGTTCGGACAGGGGGTGATCTATGGCTACACCTTC
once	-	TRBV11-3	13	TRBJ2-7	CASSHEGSYEQYF	TGTGCCAGCAGCCACGAGGGCTCCTACGAGCAGTACTTC